The 20 T cell receptor beta chains below come from one sample, sequenced in a study of tissue T cells after allogeneic stem cell transplantation. Profiled with immunoSEQ multiplex PCR; TCRdb holds only in-frame clones, not every one. In the table there are thousands of clones, more than 40% of which are singletons. Documented time point: mouse harvest day 7 after allogeneic transplant. Mouse grafts combined 10^7 T-cell-depleted bone marrow cells with 10^6 splenic CD5+ T cells. The sequencing sample was made of skin. The receptors were gathered from a female BALB/c mouse given C57BL/6 T cells with graft-versus-host disease after an allogeneic hematopoietic cell transplant.

As concerns this clone: Here the gene names and germline are mouse. The observed sequence ends 1 residue before the CDR3 terminus, with the missing tail filled in from the germline J gene. The gene calls are TRBV3 and TRBJ1-3, with D perhaps matching TRBD1 (5 bases). Trimming removed 3 bases at V and 0 bases at J, with 6 bases between. The germline CDR1 and CDR2 sequences are SNHLY and FYNGKV (reference sequence). The CDR3 is made up of 14 amino acids. The DNA read from the CDR3 is TGTGCCAGCAGCTTGACAGATTCTGGAAATACGCTCTAT. It specifies CASSLTDSGNTLY. The CDR3, in full, reads CASSLTDSGNTLYF.

This clone was counted between two and nine times. The listed genes are named as in mouse. The sequenced fragment ends 1 residue before the CDR3 boundary, so the rest is inferred from the germline J gene. This chain joins TRBV1 and TRBJ1-4; 10 bases are a match to TRBD1. Germline assignment: CDR1 NSQYPW and CDR2 LRSPGD (reference sequence). The CDR3 spans 15 residues. J gave up 6 bases and V 5 bases, and 6 bases lay outside the gene matches. The sequenced CDR3 bases are TGCACCTGCAGTCTCCGGGACAGGGGACACGAAAGATTATTT. This codes for CTCSLRDRGHERLF. The complete CDR3 protein is CTCSLRDRGHERLFF.

This clone was detected only a few times. Genes and germline are mouse. Read data end 1 residue before the CDR3 end; the end is taken from the germline J gene. V is TRBV5 and J is TRBJ1-1; 9 nucleotides align to TRBD1. Unmatched junction bases numbered 2, after V lost 8 bases and J lost 10 bases. The CDR3 is made up of 10 amino acids. Germline V gives CDR1 LGHNA, CDR2 YNLKQL (reference sequence). CDR3 DNA (partial): TGTGCCAGCGGGACAGGGCGAGTCTTC. Its translation is CASGTGRVF. The entire CDR3 protein reads CASGTGRVFF.

This clone showed up just once. Germline and genes: mouse. Read sequence stops 1 residue before the CDR3 end, and the germline J gene provides the missing end. This rearrangement joins TRBV13-3 to TRBJ1-3, with 7 bases lining up with TRBD1. J was trimmed by 0 bases and V by 1 base; bases with no gene match: 4. Germline values: CDR1 NNHDY, CDR2 SYVADS. The CDR3 length is 16 residues. The DNA read from the CDR3 is TGTGCCAGCAGTGATAGGGACAGAAATTCTGGAAATACGCTCTAT. This sequence encodes CASSDRDRNSGNTLY. The full CDR3 protein is CASSDRDRNSGNTLYF.

Worth noting for this clone: The listed genes are named as in mouse. With the read ending 1 residue before the CDR3 end, the germline J gene is used to fill in that end. The rearrangement uses TRBV19 and TRBJ2-5; tentatively, D is TRBD1 (5 bases). The V gene's germline CDR1 is FNHDT and CDR2 SITEND (reference sequence). The CDR3 is 13 amino acids. Trimming removed 0 bases at V and 4 bases at J, with 6 bases between. CDR3 amino acids: CASSIGGEDTQYF. CDR3 DNA, as far as it was read: TGTGCCAGCAGTATAGGAGGGGAAGACACCCAGTAC.

This clone was seen only a few times. Gene names are mouse gene names. The CDR3 end lies 1 residue beyond the end of the read and is filled in from the germline J gene. The chain links TRBV3 to TRBJ1-4, with 8 positions matching TRBD1. Germline lookup yields CDR1 SNHLY and CDR2 FYNGKV (reference sequence). This CDR3 is 15 amino acids long. The V segment lost 5 bases and the J segment 3 bases; nucleotides outside the gene matches: 5. The CDR3 region is CASSPGQGTNERLFF. The covered CDR3 bases are TGTGCCAGCAGCCCCGGACAGGGTACCAACGAAAGATTATTT.

With respect to this clone: Mouse names are used for the genes. The CDR3 extends 1 residue past the end of the read, so its final part is completed from the germline J gene. The chain combines TRBV12-2 with TRBJ2-4; 9 bases agree with TRBD2. V dropped 3 bases and J dropped 0; count of bases not matched to a gene: 3. This CDR3 is 15 amino acids long. Germline V gene sequence: CDR1 SGHLS, CDR2 HYDKME. The sequenced part of the CDR3 DNA is TGTGCCAGCTCTTTGGGACTGGGCAGTCAAAACACCTTGTAC. It is translated as CASSLGLGSQNTLY. The whole CDR3 sequence is CASSLGLGSQNTLYF.

A remark on this clone: Genes here carry mouse names. Read coverage stops 1 residue before the CDR3 terminus; the germline J gene supplies the remainder. The V and J genes are TRBV16 and TRBJ1-3; D perhaps matches TRBD1 (6 bases). Germline V CDR1 and CDR2: SGHSA, FRNQAP. The CDR3 totals 16 residues. The V gene lost 1 base and the J gene lost 0 bases, with 10 bases spanning the gap. The sequenced part of the CDR3 DNA is TGTGCAAGCAGCTTAGGACAGGTAACTTCTGGAAATACGCTCTAT. Protein sequence: CASSLGQVTSGNTLY. The full CDR3 sequence reads CASSLGQVTSGNTLYF.

On this clone itself: Mouse names are used for the genes. The CDR3 is cut off 1 residue early in the read; its end comes from the germline J gene. The chain joins TRBV19 to TRBJ2-3; D unresolved. V was cut by 6 bases and J by 0 bases, with 8 bases left in between. This CDR3 is built from 13 residues. Germline V gene sequence: CDR1 FNHDT, CDR2 SITEND (reference sequence). The CDR3 spells CASTLDSAETLYF. The sequenced CDR3 bases are TGTGCCAGCACCCTCGACAGTGCAGAAACGCTGTAT. Looking up the rest from reference TRBV19 and TRBJ2-3 gives the full variable domain: GGIITQTPKFLIGQEGQKLTLKCQQNFNHDTMYWYRQDSGKGLRLIYYSITENDLQKGDLSEGYDASREKKSSFSLTVTSAQKNEMAVFLCASTLDSAETLYFGSGTRLTVL.

A word on this clone: Mouse germline and gene names are used. The sequenced fragment ends 1 residue before the CDR3 boundary, so the rest is inferred from the germline J gene. V is TRBV26 and J is TRBJ2-7; 13 nucleotides agree with TRBD2. This CDR3 region has 14 residues. Trimming removed 4 bases from V and 7 bases from J; junction bases left unmatched: 4. CDR1 and CDR2 (germline): KGHPV, FQNQEV (reference sequence). The sequenced CDR3 bases are TGTGCCAGCAGTCGGACTGGGGGGGCGCGAGAACAGTAC. Its protein is CASSRTGGAREQY. The complete CDR3 reads CASSRTGGAREQYF.

This clone was observed a single time. Germline and genes: mouse. The read finishes 1 residue shy of the CDR3 end, and the germline J gene is used to complete it. This rearrangement joins TRBV13-1 to TRBJ1-5; a possible D gene is TRBD1 (5 bases). This CDR3 contains 14 residues. Trimming took off 0 bases at V and 2 bases at J, with 6 bases between the two ends. CDR1 NSHNY and CDR2 SYGAGN come from the germline V gene. The CDR3 bases that were read are TGTGCCAGCAGTGATGGGGGGGACAACCAGGCTCCGCTT. This codes for CASSDGGDNQAPL. The whole CDR3 is CASSDGGDNQAPLF.

About this clone itself: Gene names are mouse gene names. Read coverage stops 1 residue before the CDR3 terminus; the germline J gene supplies the remainder. The rearrangement links TRBV16 to TRBJ1-3, with no clear D. This CDR3 comprises 14 residues. V was trimmed by 1 base and J by 0 bases, leaving 4 bases between them. CDR1 and CDR2 (germline): SGHSA, FRNQAP. The CDR3 region is CASSLGDSGNTLYF. CDR3 DNA (partial): TGTGCAAGCAGCTTAGGGGATTCTGGAAATACGCTCTAT.

The table lists this clone with a few counts. Each gene name is a mouse one. Read data end 1 residue before the CDR3 end; the end is taken from the germline J gene. The chain uses TRBV16 and TRBJ2-4; 7 nucleotides agree with TRBD1. Germline V lookup: CDR1 SGHSA, CDR2 FRNQAP. The CDR3 has 15 residues. V lost 5 bases and J lost 0; bases outside the gene matches: 5. The CDR3: CASSRDRSSQNTLYF. The sequenced part of the CDR3 DNA is TGTGCAAGCAGCCGGGACAGATCTAGTCAAAACACCTTGTAC.

A note on this clone: The genes and germline here are from mouse. The CDR3 goes on 1 residue after the read ends, and that part is filled in from the germline J gene. The chain links TRBV1 to TRBJ1-1; D gene unclear. Per the germline V gene, CDR1 is NSQYPW and CDR2 is LRSPGD (reference sequence). V lost 2 bases and J lost 3, with 4 bases in between. This CDR3 is built from 12 residues. The chain's CDR3 is CTCSARDTEVFF. Incomplete CDR3 DNA: TGCACCTGCAGTGCAAGGGACACAGAAGTCTTC.

With respect to this clone: Here the gene names and germline are mouse. The CDR3 here is CASSRGQSNTEVFF. CDR3 DNA (partial): TGTGCTAGCAGCCGGGGACAGTCAAACACAGAAGTCTTC. The V call is TRBV29, the J call TRBJ1-1, with 7 bases identical to TRBD1. The read ends 1 residue before the CDR3 terminus; that terminus is restored from the germline J gene. This CDR3 spans 14 amino acids. Trimming took 6 bases from V and 0 from J; bases not matched to a gene: 4. Germline V CDR1 and CDR2: MSHET, SYDVDS.

In the case of this clone: The gene symbols are mouse symbols. The read comes to an end 1 residue before the CDR3 does, leaving the germline J gene to fill in the end. J is TRBJ2-4 and V is TRBV26; D is possibly TRBD1 (6 bases). Germline CDR1 and CDR2: KGHPV and FQNQEV (reference sequence). The CDR3 extends over 12 amino acids. Trimming left V 4 bases short and J 4 bases short, with 6 bases between. The CDR3 reads CASSRDKNTLYF. The CDR3 bases that were read are TGTGCCAGCAGTCGGGACAAAAACACCTTGTAC.

This clone was counted only a few times. Gene and germline names: mouse. With the read ending 1 residue before the CDR3 end, the germline J gene is used to fill in that end. The J gene is TRBJ1-3, the V gene TRBV26, with TRBD1 matching 10 bases. With V trimmed by 5 bases and J by 3 bases, 4 bases remained unmatched. CDR1 and CDR2 (germline): KGHPV, FQNQEV (reference sequence). The CDR3 is 15 amino acids. The chain's CDR3 is CASSKDRGNGNTLYF. The sequenced CDR3 bases are TGTGCCAGCAGTAAGGACAGGGGGAATGGAAATACGCTCTAT.

For this clone: Gene names refer to mouse genes. The read is 1 residue too short to cover the CDR3 end, so that end is filled in from the germline J gene. The V gene is TRBV5, the J gene TRBJ1-3, with no clear D. Trimming took off 0 bases at V and 4 bases at J, with 1 base between the two ends. The germline CDR1 and CDR2 sequences are LGHNA and YNLKQL (reference sequence). CDR3 length equals 12 residues. CDR3 loop: CASSQEGNTLYF. CDR3 bases read: TGTGCCAGCAGCCAAGAGGGAAATACGCTCTAT.

Details on this clone: Genes and germline come from the mouse. The read comes to an end 1 residue before the CDR3 does, leaving the germline J gene to fill in the end. J is TRBJ2-7 and V is TRBV24, with TRBD1 as a possible D gene (6 bases). Germline CDR1 and CDR2: KGHTA and FRNEEI. Trimming pared 0 bases from V and 5 bases from J, leaving 11 bases between. CDR3 length: 14 amino acids. This chain's CDR3 is CASSLYQGFHEQYF. Partial CDR3 DNA: TGTGCCAGCAGTCTGTACCAGGGGTTCCATGAACAGTAC.

This clone has a handful of counts. Gene names denote mouse genes. With the read ending 1 residue before the CDR3 end, the germline J gene is used to fill in that end. The chain joins TRBV23 to TRBJ1-1; TRBD1, as called in the table, went unchecked against the DNA. Germline V CDR1 and CDR2: KGHTA, FQNQQP. The CDR3 has 15 residues. The sequenced part of the CDR3 DNA is TGCTCCAGCAGTCAATCGTTCAGTGCAAACACAGAAGTCTTC. Its protein is CSSSQSFSANTEVF. In full, the CDR3 is CSSSQSFSANTEVFF.